Listed below are T cell receptor beta chains from one sample, sequenced in a study of T cell responses to AZD1222 COVID-19 vaccine. Only in-frame clones appear in the TCRdb table, and some are missing; sequencing was by immunoSEQ multiplex PCR. The sample records under 120,000 clones, 87% being singletons. The specimen was peripheral blood, collected 28 days after the second AZD1222 dose. These receptors came from an adult who received the AZD1222 COVID-19 vaccine. CDR3s include the opening cysteine and the closing phenylalanine or tryptophan. Fields, in order: V gene, clone size, J gene, D gene, CDR3 DNA, CDR3 protein. D genes are given only for firm matches. Clone size is shown for a subset of rows, as once, few, many or a class of expanded clone.

V: TRBV11-2; size: NA; J: TRBJ1-5; D: NA; DNA: TGTGCCAGCAGCTTAGACCGGACAAGCAATCAGCCCCAGCATTTT; CDR3: CASSLDRTSNQPQHF
V: TRBV28; size: NA; J: TRBJ2-1; D: TRBD2; DNA: TGTGCCAGCAGTTTATATCGCGGGAGGGGGAGGGGTGAGCAGTTCTTC; CDR3: CASSLYRGRGRGEQFF
V: TRBV5-1; size: NA; J: TRBJ2-3; D: NA; DNA: TGCGCCAGCAGTAAAAAACAGGGAAGCACAGATACGCAGTATTTT; CDR3: CASSKKQGSTDTQYF
V: TRBV6-5; size: NA; J: TRBJ1-1; D: NA; DNA: TGTGCCAGCAGTAAGCAGCAGTTATGGACTGAAGCTTTCTTT; CDR3: CASSKQQLWTEAFF
V: TRBV5-1; size: NA; J: TRBJ1-1; D: TRBD1; DNA: TGCGCCAGCAGGGGCAGGGGGCGGGACGGCACTGAAGCTTTCTTT; CDR3: CASRGRGRDGTEAFF
V: TRBV30; size: NA; J: TRBJ2-2; D: NA; DNA: TGTGCCTGGACCCAAACGGTTGGGGGGCCCGGCACCGGGGAGCTGTTTTTT; CDR3: CAWTQTVGGPGTGELFF
V: TRBV28; size: NA; J: TRBJ1-1; D: TRBD1; DNA: TGTGCCAGCAGTGATTCGCGCGAGGGGGCTTGTTTCTTT; CDR3: CASSDSREGACFF
V: TRBV2; size: NA; J: TRBJ1-6; D: TRBD1; DNA: TGTGCCAGCACCGCCAAGGACAGGGGGAAATATAATTCACCCCTCCACTTT; CDR3: CASTAKDRGKYNSPLHF
V: TRBV4-2; size: NA; J: TRBJ1-2; D: NA; DNA: TGTGCCAGCAGCCAAGATCCAGATAACTATGGCTACACCTTC; CDR3: CASSQDPDNYGYTF
V: TRBV5-1; size: NA; J: TRBJ2-2; D: TRBD1; DNA: TGCGCCAGCAGCCCACCTCCTAGACAGGGTAAGGCCGGGGAGCTGTTTTTT; CDR3: CASSPPPRQGKAGELFF
V: TRBV6-2/TRBV6-3; size: NA; J: TRBJ2-5; D: NA; DNA: TGTGCCAGCAGTTACCTACAAGAGACCCAGTACTTC; CDR3: CASSYLQETQYF
V: TRBV5-1; size: few; J: TRBJ1-1; D: NA; DNA: TGCGCCAGCAGCTTGCAAATGAACACTGAAGCTTTCTTT; CDR3: CASSLQMNTEAFF
V: TRBV18; size: once; J: TRBJ1-6; D: TRBD1; DNA: TGTGCCAGCTCACCGAACAGACAGGGGGAATCACCCCTCCACTTT; CDR3: CASSPNRQGESPLHF
V: TRBV6-5; size: NA; J: TRBJ1-5; D: NA; DNA: TGTGCCAGCACCGTACCCGGACAGCCCCAGCATTTT; CDR3: CASTVPGQPQHF
V: TRBV7-6; size: once; J: TRBJ2-3; D: TRBD2; DNA: TGTGCCAGCAGCTTAGAGGTCGGGAGGGGGGATACGCAGTATTTT; CDR3: CASSLEVGRGDTQYF
V: TRBV9; size: NA; J: TRBJ1-2; D: NA; DNA: TGTGCCAGCAGCGTGGGGGGTTTGACAGGCGGAAAGTACACCTTC; CDR3: CASSVGGLTGGKYTF
V: TRBV28; size: NA; J: TRBJ1-1; D: NA; DNA: TGTGCCAGCAAGGGTGTGAACACTGAAGCTTTCTTT; CDR3: CASKGVNTEAFF
V: TRBV5-3; size: NA; J: TRBJ2-3; D: NA; DNA: TGTGCCAGAAGCTTGGAGGGCAGCACAGATACGCAGTATTTT; CDR3: CARSLEGSTDTQYF
V: TRBV15; size: NA; J: TRBJ1-2; D: TRBD1; DNA: TGTGCCACCAGCACGGGACAGGGGGCTCCCTATGGCTACACCTTC; CDR3: CATSTGQGAPYGYTF
V: TRBV27; size: few; J: TRBJ1-4; D: TRBD1; DNA: TGTGCCAGCAGTTATTGGACAGGGGGAAATCAGGGAAAACTGTTTTTT; CDR3: CASSYWTGGNQGKLFF
V: TRBV3-1/TRBV3-2; size: NA; J: TRBJ1-1; D: TRBD1; DNA: TGTGCCAGCAGCCAAAGGCGGGACAGGGGTTCTGAAGCTTTCTTT; CDR3: CASSQRRDRGSEAFF
V: TRBV5-4; size: NA; J: TRBJ2-5; D: TRBD2; DNA: TGTGCCAGCAGCTGGGGACTAGCGAGAGAGACCCAGTACTTC; CDR3: CASSWGLARETQYF
V: TRBV5-6; size: NA; J: TRBJ2-1; D: NA; DNA: TGTGCCAGCAGTGGCTTTGGGGGGAGCTCCTACAATGAGCAGTTCTTC; CDR3: CASSGFGGSSYNEQFF